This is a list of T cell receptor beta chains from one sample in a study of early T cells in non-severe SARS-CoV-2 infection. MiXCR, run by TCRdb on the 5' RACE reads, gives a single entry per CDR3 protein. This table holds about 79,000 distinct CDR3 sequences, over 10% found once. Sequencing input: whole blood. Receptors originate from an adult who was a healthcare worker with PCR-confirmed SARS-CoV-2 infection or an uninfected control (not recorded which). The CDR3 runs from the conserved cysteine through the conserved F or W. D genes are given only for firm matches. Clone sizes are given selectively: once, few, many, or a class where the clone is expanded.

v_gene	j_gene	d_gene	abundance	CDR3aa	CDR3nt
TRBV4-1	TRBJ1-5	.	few	CASSQVLGQSNQPQHF	TGCGCCAGCAGCCAAGTATTAGGACAGTCCAATCAGCCCCAGCATTTT
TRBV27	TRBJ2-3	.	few	CASSSYLAESTDTQYF	TGTGCCAGCAGTTCCTACTTAGCGGAAAGCACAGATACGCAGTATTTT
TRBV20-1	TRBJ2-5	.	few	CSAKIRADQETQYF	TGCAGTGCTAAGATCCGGGCAGACCAAGAGACCCAGTACTTC
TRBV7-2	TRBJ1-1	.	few	CASSLGQGGNTEAFF	TGTGCCAGCAGCTTAGGGCAGGGTGGGAACACTGAAGCTTTCTTT
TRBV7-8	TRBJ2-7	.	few	CASSRNSHSYEQYF	TGTGCCAGCAGCAGAAACAGCCATTCCTACGAGCAGTACTTC
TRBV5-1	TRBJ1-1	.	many	CASSLGMGVGTEAFF	TGCGCCAGCAGCTTGGGAATGGGGGTCGGGACTGAAGCTTTCTTT
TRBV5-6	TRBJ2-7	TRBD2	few	CASSPRQNRLALTYEQYF	TGTGCCAGCAGCCCAAGACAGAATCGACTAGCGCTTACCTACGAGCAGTACTTC
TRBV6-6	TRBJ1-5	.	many	CASSPGRNQPQHF	TGTGCCAGCAGTCCGGGACGGAATCAGCCCCAGCATTTT
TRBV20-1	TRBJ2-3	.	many	CSARAGQDGTDTQYF	TGCAGTGCCCGAGCGGGCCAGGACGGCACAGATACGCAGTATTTT
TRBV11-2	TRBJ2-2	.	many	CASSLDNTGYTGELFF	TGTGCCAGCAGCTTAGATAATACGGGGTACACCGGGGAGCTGTTTTTT
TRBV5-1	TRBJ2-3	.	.	CASSLADPRFSTDTQYF	TGCGCCAGCAGCTTGGCCGATCCGAGGTTCAGCACAGATACGCAGTATTTT
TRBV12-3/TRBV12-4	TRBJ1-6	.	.	CASSFQNRQPLHF	TGTGCCAGCAGTTTTCAGAACCGCCAGCCCCTCCACTTT
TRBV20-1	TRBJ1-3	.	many	CSARGWQGNTIYF	TGCAGTGCTAGGGGATGGCAGGGAAACACCATATATTTT
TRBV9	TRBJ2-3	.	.	CASSARGADTQYF	TGTGCCAGCAGCGCACGTGGAGCAGATACGCAGTATTTT
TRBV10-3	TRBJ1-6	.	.	CAIGQGNSPLHF	TGTGCCATCGGCCAGGGAAATTCACCCCTCCACTTT
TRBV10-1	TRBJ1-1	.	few	CASSDRRNIMNTEAFF	TGCGCCAGCAGTGATAGACGGAACATCATGAACACTGAAGCTTTCTTT
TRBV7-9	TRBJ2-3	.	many	CASSSGRLWGTDTQYF	TGTGCCAGCAGCTCCGGACGCTTGTGGGGCACAGATACGCAGTATTTT
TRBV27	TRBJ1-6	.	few	CASSEVQGSPLHF	TGTGCCAGCAGTGAGGTACAGGGTTCACCCCTCCACTTT
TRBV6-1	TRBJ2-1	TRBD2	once	CASRPTGGNSKFF	TGTGCCAGCAGACCCACGGGAGGGAATTCGAAGTTCTTC
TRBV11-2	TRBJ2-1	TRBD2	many	CASSSYGLAGLNEQFF	TGTGCCAGCAGCTCCTACGGACTAGCGGGGCTAAATGAGCAGTTCTTC
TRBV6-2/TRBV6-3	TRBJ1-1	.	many	CASSAEILAMNTEAFF	TGTGCCAGCAGTGCCGAGATTTTGGCGATGAACACTGAAGCTTTCTTT
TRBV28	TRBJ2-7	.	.	CASSSRGYTSYEQYF	TGTGCCAGCAGTTCCAGGGGATACACCTCCTACGAGCAGTACTTC
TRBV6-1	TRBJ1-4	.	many	CASGFVKEKLFF	TGTGCCAGCGGGTTTGTAAAGGAAAAACTGTTTTTT
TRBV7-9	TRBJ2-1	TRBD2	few	CASSKGLAGPWAEQFF	TGTGCCAGCAGCAAGGGACTAGCGGGACCCTGGGCGGAGCAGTTCTTC
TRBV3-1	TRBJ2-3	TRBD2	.	CASSKSGGTDTQYF	TGTGCCAGCAGCAAGAGCGGGGGGACAGATACGCAGTATTTT
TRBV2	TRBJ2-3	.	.	CASCGAGTTDTQYF	TGTGCCTCGTGCGGTGCGGGAACCACAGATACGCAGTATTTT